This T cell receptor beta chain was retrieved from a study of PD-1 blockade in mismatch repair-deficient tumors. All patients were mismatch repair deficient, assessed by either PCR or immunohistochemistry. Repertoires were generated with immunoSEQ multiplex PCR, while TCRdb's copy carries only in-frame clones and drops some. The profile covers tens of thousands of clones, with 88% appearing a single time and about 15% taken by the ten largest. The material was peripheral blood, obtained 52 weeks after starting pembrolizumab. The sequence was obtained from an adult with mismatch repair-deficient cancer.

DNA for the CDR3: TGTGCCAGTAGTATGACTAGCCTCATAGCAGATACGCAGTATTTT. Its translation is CASSMTSLIADTQYF. V and J are TRBV19 and TRBJ2-3, with 7 positions matching TRBD2. Unmatched junction bases numbered 7, after V lost 3 bases and J lost 4 bases. The CDR3 loop spans 15 amino acids. The germline V gene has CDR1 LNHDA and CDR2 SQIVND (reference sequence). The whole variable domain, remainder taken from reference TRBV19 and TRBJ2-3, is DGGITQSPKYLFRKEGQNVTLSCEQNLNHDAMYWYRQDPGQGLRLIYYSQIVNDFQKGDIAEGYSVSREKKESFPLTVTSAQKNPTAFYLCASSMTSLIADTQYFGPGTRLTVL.